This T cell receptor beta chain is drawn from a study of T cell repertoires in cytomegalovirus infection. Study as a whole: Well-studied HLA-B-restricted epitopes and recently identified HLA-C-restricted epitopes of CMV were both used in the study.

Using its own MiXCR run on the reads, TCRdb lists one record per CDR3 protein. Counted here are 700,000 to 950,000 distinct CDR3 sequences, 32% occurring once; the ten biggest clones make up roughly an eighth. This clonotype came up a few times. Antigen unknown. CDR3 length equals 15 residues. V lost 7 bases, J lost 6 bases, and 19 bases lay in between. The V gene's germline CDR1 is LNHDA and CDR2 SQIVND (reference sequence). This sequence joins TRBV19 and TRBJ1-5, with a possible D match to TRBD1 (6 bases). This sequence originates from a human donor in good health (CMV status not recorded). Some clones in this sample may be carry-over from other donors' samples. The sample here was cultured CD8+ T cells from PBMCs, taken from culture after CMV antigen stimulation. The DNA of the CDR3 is TGTGCCAGTAAGGCAGGCCTCCGAGGGGGTCAGCCCCAGCATTTT. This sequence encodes CASKAGLRGGQPQHF.